Listed here is a single T cell receptor (beta chain). Antigen: not known. This record belongs to a study of cytomegalovirus exposure and HLA in healthy donors. Looking at the study overall: The same platform used for the 600 to 750 first-cohort repertoires was also used for the roughly 130 validation repertoires, as a later analysis reported.

This table comes from immunoSEQ multiplex PCR, and its TCRdb copy is limited to in-frame clones, with some not included. The sample shows 200,000 or so clones, around four fifths of them seen only once. The germline V gene encodes CDR1 MNHEY and CDR2 SMNVEV (reference sequence). There are 15 residues in the CDR3. J was trimmed by 5 bases and V by 4 bases; bases with no gene match: 7. Overall study results and limits: The tendency of first-cohort TCR clusters to co-occur in the approximately 110 validation repertoires was identified by a subsequent analysis. In vitro assays verified that three CMV-associated chains recognized CMV antigens specifically. Most sequenced TCRs were rare (though some public TCRs occurred in many donors).

This sequence joins TRBV27 and TRBJ2-7; 11 bases match TRBD2. This TCR came from a woman between 18 and 29 years old in good health and CMV-seronegative. Sequencing used PBMCs. The chain's CDR3 is CASSSITSGSDEQYF. For the CDR3, the DNA is TGTGCCAGCAGTTCAATTACTAGCGGGAGTGACGAGCAGTACTTC.